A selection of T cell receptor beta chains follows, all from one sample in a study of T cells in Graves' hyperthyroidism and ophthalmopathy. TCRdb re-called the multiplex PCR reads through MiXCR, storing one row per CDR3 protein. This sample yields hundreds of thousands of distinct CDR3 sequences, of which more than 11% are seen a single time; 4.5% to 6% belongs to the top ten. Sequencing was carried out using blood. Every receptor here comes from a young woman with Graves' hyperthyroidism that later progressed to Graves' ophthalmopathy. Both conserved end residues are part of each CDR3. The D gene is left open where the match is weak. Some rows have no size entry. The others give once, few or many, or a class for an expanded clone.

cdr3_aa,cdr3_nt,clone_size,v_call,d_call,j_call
CASSYSVADTQYF,TGTGCCAGCAGTTACTCGGTAGCAGATACGCAGTATTTT,many,TRBV6-5,.,TRBJ2-3
CSAMETYHSTDTQYF,TGCAGTGCTATGGAAACATATCATAGCACAGATACGCAGTATTTT,many,TRBV20-1,.,TRBJ2-3
CASMEGSGQFF,TGTGCCAGCATGGAGGGGTCAGGGCAGTTCTTC,many,TRBV6-2/TRBV6-3,.,TRBJ2-1
CASGYLAEYQETQYF,TGCGCCAGCGGGTACCTAGCAGAGTACCAAGAGACCCAGTACTTC,few,TRBV10-1,.,TRBJ2-5
CASSQMRVDEQFF,TGTGCCAGCAGCCAAATGAGGGTGGATGAGCAGTTCTTC,many,TRBV14,.,TRBJ2-1
CASSYPGAEQYF,TGTGCCAGCAGTTACCCAGGGGCCGAGCAGTACTTC,.,TRBV28,.,TRBJ2-7
CASSQETFEETQYF,TGTGCCAGCAGCCAAGAAACCTTTGAAGAGACCCAGTACTTC,.,TRBV14,.,TRBJ2-5
CASSPGTGSKAQYF,TGTGCCAGCTCACCGGGGACAGGGAGTAAGGCCCAGTACTTC,few,TRBV18,TRBD1,TRBJ2-5
CASSPQLAGYEQYF,TGTGCCAGCAGCCCGCAACTAGCGGGCTACGAGCAGTACTTC,few,TRBV4-2,TRBD2,TRBJ2-7
CASSRSEGEKLFF,TGTGCCAGCAGCCGATCGGAGGGCGAAAAACTGTTTTTT,few,TRBV6-1,.,TRBJ1-4
CAISGRDRQETQYF,TGTGCCATCAGTGGTCGGGACAGGCAAGAGACCCAGTACTTC,many,TRBV10-3,TRBD1,TRBJ2-5
CASSPQMGGRETQYF,TGTGCCAGCAGTCCCCAAATGGGGGGAAGGGAGACCCAGTACTTC,many,TRBV27,.,TRBJ2-5
CASSEDGYTF,TGTGCCAGCAGTGAGGATGGCTACACCTTC,many,TRBV6-2/TRBV6-3,.,TRBJ1-2
CASSVDHSYEQYF,TGTGCCAGCAGCGTAGACCACTCCTACGAGCAGTACTTC,.,TRBV9,.,TRBJ2-7
CATSRDLGGNQPQHF,TGTGCCACCAGCAGAGATCTGGGGGGAAATCAGCCCCAGCATTTT,many,TRBV15,.,TRBJ1-5
CSAPGTGAATETQYF,TGCAGTGCTCCGGGGACAGGGGCGGCAACAGAGACCCAGTACTTC,once,TRBV20-1,TRBD1,TRBJ2-5
CAICTRLSEQFF,TGTGCCATTTGTACACGGCTGAGTGAGCAGTTCTTC,many,TRBV28,.,TRBJ2-1
CASSVEGTGSGNTIYF,TGTGCCAGCAGCGTAGAAGGGACCGGCTCTGGAAACACCATATATTTT,.,TRBV9,.,TRBJ1-3
CASSAIGVEREGNEQFF,TGTGCCAGTAGTGCTATCGGTGTGGAGCGGGAGGGAAATGAGCAGTTCTTC,.,TRBV19,TRBD2,TRBJ2-1
CAWPTSGQETQYF,TGTGCCTGGCCGACTAGCGGACAAGAGACCCAGTACTTC,.,TRBV30,TRBD2,TRBJ2-5
CSARRGDYEQYF,TGCAGTGCTAGACGTGGGGACTACGAGCAGTACTTC,.,TRBV20-1,.,TRBJ2-7
CASSWEAYEQYF,TGTGCCAGCAGTTGGGAAGCCTACGAGCAGTACTTC,many,TRBV12-3/TRBV12-4,.,TRBJ2-7
CASSKMHVYEQYF,TGTGCCAGCAGCAAAATGCACGTTTACGAGCAGTACTTC,.,TRBV7-9,.,TRBJ2-7
CASTLGANYGYTF,TGTGCCAGTACCCTGGGGGCTAACTATGGCTACACCTTC,.,TRBV19,.,TRBJ1-2
CASSRELYGYTF,TGTGCCAGCAGCCGAGAACTTTATGGCTACACCTTC,many,TRBV2,.,TRBJ1-2
CASTPTLAGGTDTQYF,TGTGCCAGCACTCCTACACTAGCGGGAGGCACAGATACGCAGTATTTT,many,TRBV7-9,TRBD2,TRBJ2-3
CASSKVSYNEQFF,TGCGCCAGCAGCAAAGTCTCCTACAATGAGCAGTTCTTC,many,TRBV10-1,.,TRBJ2-1
CASSPGQTGEKLFF,TGTGCCAGCAGCCCGGGACAGACGGGTGAAAAACTGTTTTTT,many,TRBV28,TRBD1,TRBJ1-4